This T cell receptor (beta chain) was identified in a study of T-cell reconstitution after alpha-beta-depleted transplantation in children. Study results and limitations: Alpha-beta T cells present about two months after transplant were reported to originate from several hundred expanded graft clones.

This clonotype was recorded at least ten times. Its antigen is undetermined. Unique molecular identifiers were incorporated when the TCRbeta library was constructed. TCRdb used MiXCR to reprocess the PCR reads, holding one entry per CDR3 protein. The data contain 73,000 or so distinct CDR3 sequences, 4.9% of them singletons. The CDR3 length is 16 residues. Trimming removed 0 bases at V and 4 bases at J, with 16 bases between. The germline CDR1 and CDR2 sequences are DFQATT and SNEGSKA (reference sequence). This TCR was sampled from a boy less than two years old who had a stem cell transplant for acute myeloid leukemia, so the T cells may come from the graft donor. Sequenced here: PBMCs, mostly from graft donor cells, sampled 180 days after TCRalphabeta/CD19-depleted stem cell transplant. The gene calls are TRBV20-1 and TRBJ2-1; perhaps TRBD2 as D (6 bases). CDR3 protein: CSARDLGRGLYNEQFF. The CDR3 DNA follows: TGCAGTGCTAGAGATCTTGGGCGGGGATTATACAATGAGCAGTTCTTC.